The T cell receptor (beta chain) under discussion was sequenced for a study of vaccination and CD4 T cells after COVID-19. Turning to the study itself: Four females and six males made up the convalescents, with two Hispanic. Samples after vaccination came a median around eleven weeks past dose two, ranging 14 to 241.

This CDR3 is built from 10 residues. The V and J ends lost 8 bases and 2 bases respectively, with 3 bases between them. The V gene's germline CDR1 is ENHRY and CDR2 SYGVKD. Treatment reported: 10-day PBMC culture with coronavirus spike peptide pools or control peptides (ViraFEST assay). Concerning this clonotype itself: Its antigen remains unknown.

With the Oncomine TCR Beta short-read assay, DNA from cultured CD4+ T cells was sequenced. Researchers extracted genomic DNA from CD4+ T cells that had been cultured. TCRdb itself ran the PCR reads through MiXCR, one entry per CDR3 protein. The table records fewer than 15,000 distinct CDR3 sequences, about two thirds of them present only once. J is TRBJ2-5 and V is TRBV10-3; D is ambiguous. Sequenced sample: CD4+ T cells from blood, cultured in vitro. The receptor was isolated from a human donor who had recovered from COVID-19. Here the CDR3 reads CAIGQETQYF. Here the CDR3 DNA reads TGTGCCATCGGACAAGAGACCCAGTACTTC.